The 11 T cell receptor beta chains below were found in one sample sequenced in a study of cytomegalovirus exposure and HLA in healthy donors. This PCR relied on a set of 60 Vbeta primers and 13 Jbeta primers. Sequenced by immunoSEQ multiplex PCR; TCRdb stores in-frame clones only, minus some. The sample shows 110,000 to 150,000 clones, about 76% of them seen only once. The sample consisted of PBMCs. These receptors originate from a male donor in good health and CMV-seronegative.

The chain employs TRBV7-9 and TRBJ2-5, with 8 nucleotides matching TRBD1. V was pared by 7 bases and J by 4 bases, with 11 bases of the junction left unmatched. Germline V lookup: CDR1 SEHNR, CDR2 FQNEAQ (reference sequence). CDR3 size: 15 residues. CDR3 residues: CASIRTFDRGETQYF. The DNA for the CDR3 is TGTGCCAGCATCCGTACCTTTGACAGGGGAGAGACCCAGTACTTC.

The chain carries TRBV28 and TRBJ2-4, with TRBD1 matching over 9 bases. Germline V gene sequence: CDR1 MDHEN, CDR2 SYDVKM. This CDR3 has 16 residues. J lost 0 bases, V lost 5 bases, and 5 bases had no gene match. CDR3 nucleotides: TGTGCCAGCAGTAAACAGGGGGCGTTAGCCAAAAACATTCAGTACTTC. Its protein is CASSKQGALAKNIQYF. Filled out from reference TRBV28 and TRBJ2-4, the complete variable domain reads DVKVTQSSRYLVKRTGEKVFLECVQDMDHENMFWYRQDPGLGLRLIYFSYDVKMKEKGDIPEGYSVSREKKERFSLILESASTNQTSMYLCASSKQGALAKNIQYFGAGTRLSVL.

The chain uses TRBV10-3 and TRBJ2-1; 8 bases match TRBD2. The CDR3 loop spans 13 amino acids. Germline CDR1 is ENHRY and CDR2 is SYGVKD. With V trimmed by 3 bases and J by 8 bases, 3 bases remained unmatched. CDR3 sequence: CAISDRAGDEQFF. DNA of the CDR3: TGTGCCATCAGTGATCGAGCGGGAGATGAGCAGTTCTTC.

This chain uses TRBV6-5 with TRBJ1-5; 7 positions match TRBD1. V lost 4 bases, J lost 15 bases, and 12 bases stayed unmatched. Germline V lookup: CDR1 MNHEY, CDR2 SVGAGI. The CDR3 spans 13 residues. CDR3 DNA: TGTGCCAGCAGTTCCACCTGGGACAGTCATGTGCATTTT. It encodes CASSSTWDSHVHF.

CDR3 nucleotides: TGTGCCAGCAGCCAGAAACTAGCGCCAGCAGATACGCAGTATTTT. It specifies CASSQKLAPADTQYF. The V call is TRBV14, the J call TRBJ2-3, with TRBD2 matching over 7 bases. The CDR3 runs 15 residues. CDR1 is SGHDN and CDR2 is FVKESK in the germline V gene. The ends lost 3 bases at V and 4 bases at J; junction bases unmatched: 7.

The V gene is TRBV6-5, the J gene TRBJ2-3; 9 positions agree with TRBD2. Losses at the gene ends were 2 bases for V and 4 bases for J; bases not matched to a gene: 7. This CDR3 region has 16 residues. CDR1 is MNHEY, CDR2 SVGAGI, per germline. The CDR3 DNA sequence: TGTGCCAGCAGTTACGGGGGACTAGCCTCTTCAGATACGCAGTATTTT. Encoded protein: CASSYGGLASSDTQYF.

J is TRBJ2-2 and V is TRBV10-2; a weak D match, TRBD2 (6 bases). CDR1 and CDR2 from the germline V gene are WSHSY and SAAADI. The V and J ends lost 8 bases and 7 bases respectively, with 17 bases between them. The CDR3 extends over 14 amino acids. CDR3 in DNA: TGCGCCAGCCGGGGGTCCACCTTCTACGGGGAGCTGTTTTTT. Translated: CASRGSTFYGELFF.

The genes are TRBV6-5 and TRBJ2-7; the match to TRBD1 covers 7 bases. Germline CDR1 and CDR2: MNHEY and SVGAGI. The junction had 2 bases not matched to a gene; V was cut back by 7 bases and J by 2 bases. The CDR3 sequence is 12 residues long. CDR3 in amino acids: CASTGTAYEQYF. CDR3 in DNA: TGTGCCAGCACCGGGACAGCCTACGAGCAGTACTTC.

This clone has a single count. The chain is built from TRBV9 and TRBJ2-1; D is perhaps TRBD1 (6 bases). The V and J ends lost 3 bases and 7 bases respectively, with 17 bases between them. Germline CDR1 is SGDLS and CDR2 is YYNGEE. This CDR3 contains 15 residues. The chain's CDR3 is CASSGRDNRGNEQFF. CDR3 DNA: TGTGCCAGCAGCGGCCGGGACAACCGAGGAAATGAGCAGTTCTTC.

This clone was found once. The genes are TRBV5-1 and TRBJ1-5; possible D gene TRBD1, 6 bases. With 0 bases removed from V and 4 bases from J, the gap between germline ends came to 11 bases. CDR1 is SGHRS, CDR2 YFSETQ, per germline. The length of the CDR3 is 15 residues. This chain's CDR3 is CASSLVGARNQPQHF. The CDR3 nucleotides read TGCGCCAGCAGCTTGGTGGGGGCGAGGAATCAGCCCCAGCATTTT.

The V call is TRBV5-4, the J call TRBJ2-1; 8 positions agree with TRBD2. CDR1 is SGHNT, CDR2 YYREEE, per germline (reference sequence). This CDR3 contains 16 residues. The junction had 10 bases not matched to a gene; V was cut back by 4 bases and J by 4 bases. The chain's CDR3 is CASSHSGAGEYNEQFF. Here the CDR3 DNA reads TGTGCCAGCAGCCACTCAGGAGCGGGGGAGTACAATGAGCAGTTCTTC.